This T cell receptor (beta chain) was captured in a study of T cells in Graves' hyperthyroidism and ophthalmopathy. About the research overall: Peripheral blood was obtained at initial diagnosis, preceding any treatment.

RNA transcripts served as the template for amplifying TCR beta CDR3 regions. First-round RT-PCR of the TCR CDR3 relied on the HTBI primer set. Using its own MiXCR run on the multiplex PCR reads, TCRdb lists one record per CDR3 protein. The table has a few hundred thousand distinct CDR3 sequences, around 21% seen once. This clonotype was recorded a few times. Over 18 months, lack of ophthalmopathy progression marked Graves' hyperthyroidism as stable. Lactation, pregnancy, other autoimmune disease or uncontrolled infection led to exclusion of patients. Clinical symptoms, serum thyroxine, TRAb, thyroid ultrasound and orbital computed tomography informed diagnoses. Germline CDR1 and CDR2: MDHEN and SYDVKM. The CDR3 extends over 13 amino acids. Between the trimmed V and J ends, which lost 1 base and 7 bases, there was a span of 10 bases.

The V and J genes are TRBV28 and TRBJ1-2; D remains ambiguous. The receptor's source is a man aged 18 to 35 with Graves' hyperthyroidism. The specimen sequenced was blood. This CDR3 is CASSLSTACGYTF. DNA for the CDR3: TGTGCCAGCAGTTTATCTACAGCCTGTGGCTACACCTTC.